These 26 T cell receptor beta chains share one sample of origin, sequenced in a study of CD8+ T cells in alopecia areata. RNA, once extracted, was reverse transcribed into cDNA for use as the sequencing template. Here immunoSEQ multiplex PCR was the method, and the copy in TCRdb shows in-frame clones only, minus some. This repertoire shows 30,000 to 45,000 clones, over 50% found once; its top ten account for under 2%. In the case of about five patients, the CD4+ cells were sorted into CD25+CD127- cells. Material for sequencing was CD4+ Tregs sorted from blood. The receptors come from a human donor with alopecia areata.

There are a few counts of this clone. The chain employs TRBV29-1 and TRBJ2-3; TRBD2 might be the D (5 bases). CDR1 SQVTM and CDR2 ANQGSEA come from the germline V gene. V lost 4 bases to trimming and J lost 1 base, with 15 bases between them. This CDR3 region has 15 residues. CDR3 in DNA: TGCAGCGTTGGACGGACTCCTGGGGGCACAGATACGCAGTATTTT. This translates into CSVGRTPGGTDTQYF.

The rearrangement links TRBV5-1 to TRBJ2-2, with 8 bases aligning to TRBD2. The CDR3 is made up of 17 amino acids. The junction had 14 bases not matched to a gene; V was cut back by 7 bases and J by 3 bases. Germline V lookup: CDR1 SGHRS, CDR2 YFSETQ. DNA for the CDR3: TGCGCCAGCTCCTACCCCCAAGCGGGAGTCTACACCGGGGAGCTGTTTTTT. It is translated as CASSYPQAGVYTGELFF.

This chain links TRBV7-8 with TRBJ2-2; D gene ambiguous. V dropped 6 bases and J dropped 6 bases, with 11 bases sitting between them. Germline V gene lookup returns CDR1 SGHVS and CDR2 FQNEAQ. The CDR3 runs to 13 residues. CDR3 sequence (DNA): TGTGCCAGCAGTCCTAGATCAGCCGGGGAGCTGTTTTTT. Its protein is CASSPRSAGELFF.

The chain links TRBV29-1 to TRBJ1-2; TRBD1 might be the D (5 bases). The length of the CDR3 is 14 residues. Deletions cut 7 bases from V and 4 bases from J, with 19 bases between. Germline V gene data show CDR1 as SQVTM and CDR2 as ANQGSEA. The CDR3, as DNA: TGCAGCGGGTCGGGGGATTCGGGAAGCTATGGCTACACCTTC. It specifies CSGSGDSGSYGYTF.

The DNA of the CDR3 is TGTGCCAGTCGCCAATCCAGCTCCTACGAGCAGTACTTC. It is translated as CASRQSSSYEQYF. The V and J genes are TRBV7-2 and TRBJ2-7; D gene uncertain. The V end lost 9 bases, the J end lost 0 bases, and 12 bases lay between the germline ends. Germline CDR1 SGHTA, CDR2 FQGNSA. CDR3 length equals 13 residues.

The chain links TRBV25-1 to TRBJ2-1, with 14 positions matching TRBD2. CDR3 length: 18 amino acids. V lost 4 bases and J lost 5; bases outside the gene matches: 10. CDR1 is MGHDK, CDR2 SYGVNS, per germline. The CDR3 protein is CASSGSRGTSGGNNEQFF. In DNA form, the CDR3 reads TGTGCCAGCAGTGGCAGTAGAGGGACTAGCGGGGGAAACAATGAGCAGTTCTTC.

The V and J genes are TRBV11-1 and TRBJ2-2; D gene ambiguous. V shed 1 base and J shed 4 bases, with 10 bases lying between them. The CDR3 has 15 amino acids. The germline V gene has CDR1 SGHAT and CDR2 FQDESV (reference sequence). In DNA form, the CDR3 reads TGTGCCAGCAGCTTAGAAGGGTTTGGCACCGGGGAGCTGTTTTTT. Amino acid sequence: CASSLEGFGTGELFF.

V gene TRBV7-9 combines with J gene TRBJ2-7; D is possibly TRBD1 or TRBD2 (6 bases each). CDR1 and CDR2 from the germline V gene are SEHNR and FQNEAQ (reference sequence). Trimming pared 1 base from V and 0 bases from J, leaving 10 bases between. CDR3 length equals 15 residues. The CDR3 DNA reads TGTGCCAGCAGCTTAGGTGGAGGGGGCTCCTACGAGCAGTACTTC. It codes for CASSLGGGGSYEQYF. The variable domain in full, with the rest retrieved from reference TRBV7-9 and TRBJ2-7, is DTGVSQNPRHKITKRGQNVTFRCDPISEHNRLYWYRQTLGQGPEFLTYFQNEAQLEKSRLLSDRFSAERPKGSFSTLEIQRTEQGDSAMYLCASSLGGGGSYEQYFGPGTRLTVT.

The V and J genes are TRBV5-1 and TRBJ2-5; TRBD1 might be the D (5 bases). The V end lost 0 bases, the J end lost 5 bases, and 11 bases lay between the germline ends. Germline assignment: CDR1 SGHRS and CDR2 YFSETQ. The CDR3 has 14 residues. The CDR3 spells CASSLVTVGETQYF. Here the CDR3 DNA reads TGCGCCAGCAGCTTGGTGACAGTAGGGGAGACCCAGTACTTC.

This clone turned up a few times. DNA of the CDR3: TGTGCCAGCAGCTCTACAGCGTTGAACACTGAAGCTTTCTTT. Translation gives CASSSTALNTEAFF. The rearrangement uses TRBV11-2 and TRBJ1-1; D is unresolved. This CDR3 is 14 amino acids long. Germline values: CDR1 SGHAT, CDR2 FQNNGV. V shed 4 bases and J shed 0 bases, with 9 bases lying between them.

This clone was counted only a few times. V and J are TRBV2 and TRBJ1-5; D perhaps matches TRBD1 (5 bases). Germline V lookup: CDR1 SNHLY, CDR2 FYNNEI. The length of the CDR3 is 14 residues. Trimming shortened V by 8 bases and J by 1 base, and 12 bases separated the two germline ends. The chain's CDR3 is CASSRGESNQPQHF. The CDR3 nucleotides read TGTGCCAGCTCTAGAGGGGAAAGCAATCAGCCCCAGCATTTT.

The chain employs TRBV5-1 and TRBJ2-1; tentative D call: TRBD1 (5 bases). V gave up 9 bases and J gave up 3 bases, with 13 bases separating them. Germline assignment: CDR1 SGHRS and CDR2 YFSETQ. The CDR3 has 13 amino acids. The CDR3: CATSTDLYNEQFF. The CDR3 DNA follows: TGCGCCACCTCGACAGACCTCTACAATGAGCAGTTCTTC.

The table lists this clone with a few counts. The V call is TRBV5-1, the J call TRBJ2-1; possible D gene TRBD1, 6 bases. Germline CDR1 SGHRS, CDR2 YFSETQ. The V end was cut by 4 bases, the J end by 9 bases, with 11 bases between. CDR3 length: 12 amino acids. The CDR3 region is CASSVGQTEQFF. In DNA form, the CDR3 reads TGCGCCAGCAGCGTAGGACAGACTGAGCAGTTCTTC.

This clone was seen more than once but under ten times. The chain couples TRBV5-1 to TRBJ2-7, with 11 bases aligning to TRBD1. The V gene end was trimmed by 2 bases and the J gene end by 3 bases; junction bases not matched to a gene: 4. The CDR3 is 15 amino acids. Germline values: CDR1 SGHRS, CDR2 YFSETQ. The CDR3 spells CASSFPGQGVYEQYF. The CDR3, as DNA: TGCGCCAGCAGCTTTCCGGGACAGGGGGTCTACGAGCAGTACTTC.

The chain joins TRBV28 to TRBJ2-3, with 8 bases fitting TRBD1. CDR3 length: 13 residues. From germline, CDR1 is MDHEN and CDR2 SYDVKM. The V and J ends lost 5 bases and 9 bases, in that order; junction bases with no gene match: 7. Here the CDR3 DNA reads TGTGCCAGCAGTAGGACAGGGTCCATCACGCAGTATTTT. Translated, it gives CASSRTGSITQYF.

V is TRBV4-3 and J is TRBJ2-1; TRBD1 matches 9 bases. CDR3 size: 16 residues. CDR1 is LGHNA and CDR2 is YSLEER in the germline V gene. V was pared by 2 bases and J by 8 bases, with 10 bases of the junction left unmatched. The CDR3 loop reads CASSQYLTGGGDEQFF. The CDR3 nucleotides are TGCGCCAGCAGCCAATATCTTACAGGGGGCGGGGATGAGCAGTTCTTC.

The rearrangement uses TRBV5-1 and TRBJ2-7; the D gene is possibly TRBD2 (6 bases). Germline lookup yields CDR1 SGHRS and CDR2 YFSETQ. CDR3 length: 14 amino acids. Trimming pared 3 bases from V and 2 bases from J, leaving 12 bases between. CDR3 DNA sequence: TGCGCCAGCAGCTGGGCTAGCGAACCCTACGAGCAGTACTTC. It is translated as CASSWASEPYEQYF.

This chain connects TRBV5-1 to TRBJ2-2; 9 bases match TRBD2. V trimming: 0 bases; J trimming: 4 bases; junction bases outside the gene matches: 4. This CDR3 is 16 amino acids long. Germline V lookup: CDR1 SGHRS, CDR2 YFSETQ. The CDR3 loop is CASSLEAGGGTGELFF. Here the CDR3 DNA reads TGCGCCAGCAGCTTGGAAGCGGGAGGCGGCACCGGGGAGCTGTTTTTT.

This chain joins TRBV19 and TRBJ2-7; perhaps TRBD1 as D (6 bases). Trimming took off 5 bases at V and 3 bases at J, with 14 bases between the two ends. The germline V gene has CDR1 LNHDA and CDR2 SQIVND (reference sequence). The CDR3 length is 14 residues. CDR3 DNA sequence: TGTGCCAGTAGTTTCAGGGGTCCCGTCTACGAGCAGTACTTC. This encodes CASSFRGPVYEQYF.

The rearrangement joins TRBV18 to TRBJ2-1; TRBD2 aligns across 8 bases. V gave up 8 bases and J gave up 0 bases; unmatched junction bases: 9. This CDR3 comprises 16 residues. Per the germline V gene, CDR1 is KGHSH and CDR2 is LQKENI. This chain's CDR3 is CASRISGARSYNEQFF. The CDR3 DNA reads TGTGCCAGCCGCATTAGCGGGGCCCGCTCCTACAATGAGCAGTTCTTC.

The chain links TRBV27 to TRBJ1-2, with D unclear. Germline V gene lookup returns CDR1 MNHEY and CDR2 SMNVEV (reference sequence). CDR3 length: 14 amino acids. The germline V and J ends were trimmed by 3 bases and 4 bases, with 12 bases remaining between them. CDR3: CASSLWGEGYGYTF. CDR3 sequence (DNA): TGTGCCAGCAGTTTGTGGGGAGAGGGCTATGGCTACACCTTC.

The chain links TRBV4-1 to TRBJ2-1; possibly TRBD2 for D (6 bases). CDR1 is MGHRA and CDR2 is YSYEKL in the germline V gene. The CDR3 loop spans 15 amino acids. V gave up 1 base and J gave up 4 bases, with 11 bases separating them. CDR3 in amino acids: CASSQVQRVYNEQFF. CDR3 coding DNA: TGCGCCAGCAGCCAAGTGCAGCGGGTGTACAATGAGCAGTTCTTC.

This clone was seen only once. The CDR3 region is CASSLGAGGYEQYF. Written as DNA, the CDR3 is TGCGCCAGCAGCTTGGGAGCGGGAGGTTACGAGCAGTACTTC. This chain uses TRBV5-1 with TRBJ2-7; 9 bases fit TRBD2. V was pared by 0 bases and J by 4 bases, with 2 bases of the junction left unmatched. The germline gives CDR1 SGHRS, CDR2 YFSETQ. The CDR3 has 14 amino acids.

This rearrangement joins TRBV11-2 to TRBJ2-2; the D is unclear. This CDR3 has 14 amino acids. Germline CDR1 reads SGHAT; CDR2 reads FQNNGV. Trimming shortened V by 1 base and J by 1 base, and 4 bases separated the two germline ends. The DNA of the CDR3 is TGTGCCAGCAGCTTAGCGGGGAACACCGGGGAGCTGTTTTTT. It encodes CASSLAGNTGELFF. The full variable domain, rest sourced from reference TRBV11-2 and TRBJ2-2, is EAGVAQSPRYKIIEKRQSVAFWCNPISGHATLYWYQQILGQGPKLLIQFQNNGVVDDSQLPKDRFSAERLKGVDSTLKIQPAKLEDSAVYLCASSLAGNTGELFFGEGSRLTVL.

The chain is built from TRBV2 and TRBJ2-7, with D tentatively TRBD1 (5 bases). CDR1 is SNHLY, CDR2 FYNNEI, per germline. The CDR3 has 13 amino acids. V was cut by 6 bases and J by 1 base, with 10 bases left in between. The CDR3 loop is CASRRGASYEQYF. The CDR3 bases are TGTGCCAGCAGAAGGGGTGCGTCCTACGAGCAGTACTTC.

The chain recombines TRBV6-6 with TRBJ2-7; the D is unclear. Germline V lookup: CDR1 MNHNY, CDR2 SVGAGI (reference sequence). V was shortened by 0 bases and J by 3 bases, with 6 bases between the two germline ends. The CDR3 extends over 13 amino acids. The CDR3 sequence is CASSYSGVYEQYF. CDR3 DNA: TGTGCCAGCAGTTACTCTGGAGTCTACGAGCAGTACTTC.